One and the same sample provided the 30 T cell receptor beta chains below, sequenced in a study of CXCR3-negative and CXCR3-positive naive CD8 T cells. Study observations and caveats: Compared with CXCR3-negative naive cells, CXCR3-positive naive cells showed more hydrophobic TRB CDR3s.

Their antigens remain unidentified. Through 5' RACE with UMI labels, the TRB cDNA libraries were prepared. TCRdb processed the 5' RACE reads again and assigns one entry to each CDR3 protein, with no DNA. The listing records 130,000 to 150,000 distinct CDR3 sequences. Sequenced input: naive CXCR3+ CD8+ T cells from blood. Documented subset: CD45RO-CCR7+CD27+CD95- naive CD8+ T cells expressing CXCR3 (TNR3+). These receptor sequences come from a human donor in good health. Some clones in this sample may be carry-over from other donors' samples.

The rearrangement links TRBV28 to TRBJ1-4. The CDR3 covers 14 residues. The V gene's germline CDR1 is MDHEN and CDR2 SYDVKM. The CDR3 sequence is CASSSRLINEKLFF.

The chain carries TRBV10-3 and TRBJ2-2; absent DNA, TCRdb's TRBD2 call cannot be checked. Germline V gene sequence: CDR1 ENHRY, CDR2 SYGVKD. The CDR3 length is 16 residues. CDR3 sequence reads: CAISEDGALNTGELFF.

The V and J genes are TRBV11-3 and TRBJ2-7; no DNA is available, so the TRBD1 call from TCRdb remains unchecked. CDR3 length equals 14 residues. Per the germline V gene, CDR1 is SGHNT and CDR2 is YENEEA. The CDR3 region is CASRPRDGAYEQYF.

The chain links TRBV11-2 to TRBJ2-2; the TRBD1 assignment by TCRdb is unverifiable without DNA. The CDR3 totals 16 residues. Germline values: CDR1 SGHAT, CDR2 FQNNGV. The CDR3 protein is CASSSIGTGNTGELFF.

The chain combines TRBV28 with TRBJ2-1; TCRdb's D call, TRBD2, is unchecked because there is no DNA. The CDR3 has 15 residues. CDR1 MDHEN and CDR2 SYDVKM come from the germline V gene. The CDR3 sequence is CAGQTSGRGHNEQFF.

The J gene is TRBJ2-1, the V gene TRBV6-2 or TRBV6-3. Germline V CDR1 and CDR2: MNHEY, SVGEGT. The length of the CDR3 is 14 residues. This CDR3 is CASSHEVVVNEQFF.

The CDR3 loop is CASSNSRTGTDTGELFF. The V and J genes are TRBV21-1 and TRBJ2-2; lacking DNA, the TRBD1 call made by TCRdb goes unchecked. TRBV21-1 is a listed pseudogene. This CDR3 spans 17 amino acids.

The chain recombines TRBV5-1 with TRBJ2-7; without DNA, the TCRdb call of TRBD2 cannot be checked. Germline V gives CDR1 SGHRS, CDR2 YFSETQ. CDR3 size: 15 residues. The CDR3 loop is CASSNDAGLPYEQYF.

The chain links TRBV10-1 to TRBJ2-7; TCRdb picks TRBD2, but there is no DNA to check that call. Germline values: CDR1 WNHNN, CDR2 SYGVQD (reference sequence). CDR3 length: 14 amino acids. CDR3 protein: CASSAAGTTNEQYF.

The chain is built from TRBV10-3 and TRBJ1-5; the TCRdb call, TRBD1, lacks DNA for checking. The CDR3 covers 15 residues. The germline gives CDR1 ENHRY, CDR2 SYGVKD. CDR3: CATKKQGAGEQPQHF.

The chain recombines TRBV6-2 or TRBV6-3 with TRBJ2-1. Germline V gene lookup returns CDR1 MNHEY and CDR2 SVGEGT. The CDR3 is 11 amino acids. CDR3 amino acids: CASSSSYEQFF.

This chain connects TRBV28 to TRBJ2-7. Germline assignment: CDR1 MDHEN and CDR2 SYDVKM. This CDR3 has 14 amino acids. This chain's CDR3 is CASSSHLKTYEQYF.

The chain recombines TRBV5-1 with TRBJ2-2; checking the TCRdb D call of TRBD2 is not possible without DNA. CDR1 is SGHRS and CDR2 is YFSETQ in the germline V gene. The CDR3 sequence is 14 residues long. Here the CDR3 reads CASSLTGPPGELFF.

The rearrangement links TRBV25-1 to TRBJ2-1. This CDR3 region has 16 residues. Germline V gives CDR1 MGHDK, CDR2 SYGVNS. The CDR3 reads CASSESRDSSYTEQFF. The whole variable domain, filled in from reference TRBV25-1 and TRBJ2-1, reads EADIYQTPRYLVIGTGKKITLECSQTMGHDKMYWYQQDPGMELHLIHYSYGVNSTEKGDLSSESTVSRIRTEHFPLTLESARPSHTSQYLCASSESRDSSYTEQFFGPGTRLTVL.

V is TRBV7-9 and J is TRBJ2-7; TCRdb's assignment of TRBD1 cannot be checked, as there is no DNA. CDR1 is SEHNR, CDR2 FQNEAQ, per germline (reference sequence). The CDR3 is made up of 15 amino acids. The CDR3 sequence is CASSLGMGVSYEQYF.

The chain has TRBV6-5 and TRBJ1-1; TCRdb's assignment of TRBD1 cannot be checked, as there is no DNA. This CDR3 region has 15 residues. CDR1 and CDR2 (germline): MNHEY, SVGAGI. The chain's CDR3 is CASSYSQGLDTEAFF.

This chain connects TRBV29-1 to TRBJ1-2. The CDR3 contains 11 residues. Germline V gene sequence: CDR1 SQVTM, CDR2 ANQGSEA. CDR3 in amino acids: CSVEVEGGYTF.

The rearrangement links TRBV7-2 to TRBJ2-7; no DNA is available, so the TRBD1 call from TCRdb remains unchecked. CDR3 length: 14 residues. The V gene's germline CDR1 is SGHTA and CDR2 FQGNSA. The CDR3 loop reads CASSFPGQTYEQYF.

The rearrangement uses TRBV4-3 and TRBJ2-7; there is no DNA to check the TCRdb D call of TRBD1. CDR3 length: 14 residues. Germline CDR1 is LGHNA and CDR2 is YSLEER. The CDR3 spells CASSQDRTGWEQYF.

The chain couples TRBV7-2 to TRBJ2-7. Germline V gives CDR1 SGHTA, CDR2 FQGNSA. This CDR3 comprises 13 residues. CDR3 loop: CASSLPRGYEQYF.

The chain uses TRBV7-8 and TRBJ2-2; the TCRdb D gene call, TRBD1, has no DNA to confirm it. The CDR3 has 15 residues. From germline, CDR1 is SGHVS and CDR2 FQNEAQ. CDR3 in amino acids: CASSFRGLGTGELFF. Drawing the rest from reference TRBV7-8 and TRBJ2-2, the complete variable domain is GAGVSQSPRYKVAKRGQDVALRCDPISGHVSLFWYQQALGQGPEFLTYFQNEAQLDKSGLPSDRFFAERPEGSVSTLKIQRTQQEDSAVYLCASSFRGLGTGELFFGEGSRLTVL.

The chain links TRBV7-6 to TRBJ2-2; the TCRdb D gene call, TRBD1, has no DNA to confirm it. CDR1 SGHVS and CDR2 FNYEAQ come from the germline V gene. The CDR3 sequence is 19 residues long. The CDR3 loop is CASSFVSKTGHRNTGELFF.

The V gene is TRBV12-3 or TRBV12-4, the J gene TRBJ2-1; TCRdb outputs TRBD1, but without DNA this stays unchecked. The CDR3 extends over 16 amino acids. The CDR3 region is CASSTPSGSSYNEQFF.

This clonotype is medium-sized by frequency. Here the CDR3 reads CASSYSDGFNEQFF. The J gene is TRBJ2-1, the V gene TRBV6-2 or TRBV6-3. The germline gives CDR1 MNHEY, CDR2 SVGEGT. CDR3 size: 14 residues.

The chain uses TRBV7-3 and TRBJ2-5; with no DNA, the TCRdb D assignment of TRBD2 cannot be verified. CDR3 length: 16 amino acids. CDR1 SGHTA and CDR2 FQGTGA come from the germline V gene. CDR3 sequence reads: CASSFGLAPTQETQYF.

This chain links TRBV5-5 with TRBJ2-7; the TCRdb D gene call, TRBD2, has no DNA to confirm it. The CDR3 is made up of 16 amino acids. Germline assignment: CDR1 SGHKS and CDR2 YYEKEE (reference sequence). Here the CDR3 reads CASRHLRGGTADEQYF.

The CDR3 spells CASSLDLRTEAFF. V usage is TRBV7-3 and J usage is TRBJ1-1. CDR3 size: 13 residues. Germline values: CDR1 SGHTA, CDR2 FQGTGA.

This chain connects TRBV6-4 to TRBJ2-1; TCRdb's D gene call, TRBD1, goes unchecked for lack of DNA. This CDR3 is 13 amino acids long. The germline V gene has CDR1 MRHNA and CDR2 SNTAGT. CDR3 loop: CASSDRPGDEQFF.

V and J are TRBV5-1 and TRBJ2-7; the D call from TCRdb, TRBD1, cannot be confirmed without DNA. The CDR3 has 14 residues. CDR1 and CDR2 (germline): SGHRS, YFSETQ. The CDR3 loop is CASSGGPSPYEQYF. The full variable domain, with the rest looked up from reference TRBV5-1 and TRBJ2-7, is KAGVTQTPRYLIKTRGQQVTLSCSPISGHRSVSWYQQTPGQGLQFLFEYFSETQRNKGNFPGRFSGRQFSNSRSEMNVSTLELGDSALYLCASSGGPSPYEQYFGPGTRLTVT.

The CDR3 protein is CASSTTSGLVEYEQFF. V is TRBV7-9 and J is TRBJ2-1; without DNA, the TCRdb call of TRBD2 cannot be checked. The CDR3 totals 16 residues. Germline loops: CDR1 SEHNR, CDR2 FQNEAQ (reference sequence). The full variable domain, in which reference TRBV7-9 and TRBJ2-1 provide the parts outside the CDR3, is DTGVSQNPRHKITKRGQNVTFRCDPISEHNRLYWYRQTLGQGPEFLTYFQNEAQLEKSRLLSDRFSAERPKGSFSTLEIQRTEQGDSAMYLCASSTTSGLVEYEQFFGPGTRLTVL.